This T cell receptor beta chain comes out of a study of cytomegalovirus exposure and HLA in healthy donors (dated by TCRdb to about 2017). Regarding the study in general: An earlier analysis of several hundred of the donors reported around 280 Gb of sequence data and 117 million unique TCR beta sequences obtained from roughly 170 million T cells. About 330 gigabases of sequencing data and approximately 92 million unique TCR sequences made up an early release that covered under 750 HLA-typed donors. Among the approximately 430 genotyped donors, approximately 77% belonged to the genetic ancestry cluster associated with self-reported Caucasian donors. The aim of the study was to test whether cataloging public T cell receptors could identify signatures of past pathogen exposure. The T cell repertoires of 670 or so subjects were profiled by immunosequencing and related to cytomegalovirus serostatus. A separate validation cohort of 100 to 150 different subjects was used in addition to the approximately 610-subject first cohort. The study combined high-throughput TCR immunosequencing, statistical association of individual TCRs with disease status, and machine learning to predict cytomegalovirus infection status. In a later analysis, previously published TCR beta repertoires from about 640 donors were re-analyzed and high-resolution HLA genotyping was added so that TCR occurrence patterns could be studied. Rather than drawing on any new phenotypic data, the later analysis identified candidate immune exposures from TCR beta sequences and the way those sequences occurred across donors. An earlier analysis of some 600 of the donors applied high-throughput TCR beta sequencing to assess whether each TCR beta V gene segment acted as functional or pseudogenic. Donor age, sex, ethnicity and CMV serostatus were collected together with the repertoire data. In a later genetic analysis, genome-wide SNP genotypes for about 65% of the roughly 700 donors were used, and that subset was treated as a discovery cohort. Every discovery cohort repertoire had been produced on one sequencing platform. HLA typing covered class I and class II loci at four-digit resolution. The number of donors typed differed by locus, with about 629-640 for A, B, C, DRB1 and DQB1, roughly 550 for DQA1, 600 to 610 for DPA1, and some 440 for DPB1. Five DR-DQ haplotypes were handled as single units for association and clustering, since linkage in the cohort was strong. On average, around 230,000 unique TCR beta nucleotide sequences were sequenced per donor among some 430 genotyped donors of the cohort, with roughly 18% of those sequences being non-productive.

To note about this clone: Its antigen has not been determined. The sample holds no much larger clone one base away, and base qualities are not on file.

The investigation overall reported the following: Seventeen rarely observed V segments, including chromosome 9 orphons, were excluded from the earlier analysis of several hundred of the donors because counts were too low. In a later analysis, around 15,000 TCR beta sequences were associated with specific HLA alleles at a false discovery rate of 0.05. Correlated functional status among segregating V segments might be attributable to linkage disequilibrium, but an unknown experimental factor could not be ruled out. A later genetic analysis associated a missense DCLRE1C variant with V-gene and J-gene trimming of TCR beta chains, and an independent cohort replicated the association. Broadly in line with IMGT annotations, most TCR beta V segments showed up in productive rearrangements about 87% or about 30% of the time in an earlier analysis of several hundred of the donors. Across donors, most TCR sequences were observed very rarely, whereas some public TCRs were present in many individuals. Because HLA typing was unavailable for some donors at each locus, only the typed subset was used in association tests. In a later analysis, most CMV-associated TCR beta chains were found to appear HLA-restricted, with HLA associations seemingly driven largely by CMV exposure. Some IMGT-functional V segments, including TRBV6-2 and TRBV6-3, could not be told apart with the 87-base-pair reads, so those segments were excluded. A further reported finding was that TCR beta sequences accurately predicted the HLA-A and HLA-B alleles for most subjects in the first cohort. In a later analysis, the rate of TCR association differed among HLA loci, with DRB1 alleles having the most associated TCRs and HLA-C alleles having the fewest. In vitro tests confirmed that a few of the cytomegalovirus-associated TCR beta chains recognize cytomegalovirus antigens. Sequencing depth was assumed to be roughly uniform across donors in the presence/absence analyses, though that assumption may not hold. For the cohort, immune exposure information was limited to CMV serostatus. According to the authors, the approach could potentially be generalized to other disease states and immunological phenotypes. In this cohort, only TCR beta chains were sequenced, and detectable features were limited by the absence of alpha or paired-chain data. In a later analysis, HLA-associated TCR beta chains showed more clonal expansion and lower generation probabilities than non-associated chains that were equally common. A total of around 150 TCR beta chains were listed by the study as associated with cytomegalovirus. In a later genetic analysis, fewer N-insertions in productive TCRs were reported among donors in an Asian-associated ancestry cluster than the roughly 640-donor mean. A group of highly shared sequence variants was considered likely to be a technical artifact of the sequencing pipeline. Several of the top co-occurrence clusters appeared to be linked to parvovirus B19, influenza, CMV and Epstein-Barr virus, according to a later analysis. Assigning TCR associations to individual alleles was difficult when HLA alleles, especially DR and DQ, strongly co-occurred. In both the original and validation cohorts, the classifier was reported to diagnose cytomegalovirus status with high specificity and sensitivity.

The cohort was made up of 500 to 850 healthy bone marrow donors. At the time of sampling, all cohort members were nominally healthy, though unrecorded immune exposures were likely present. The donor tested CMV seropositive and was one of the 289 seropositive cohort members. A peripheral blood sample was provided by each donor, and peripheral blood mononuclear cells were used for TCR beta sequencing. Genomic DNA was extracted from the blood cell samples with the Qiagen DNeasy Blood Extraction Kit. Libraries came from the immunoSEQ multiplex PCR assay. The multiplex PCR relied on a mix of 60 forward primers for TCR Vbeta segments and 13 reverse primers for TCR Jbeta segments. Amplification of the CDR3 region of rearranged TCR beta genes was performed with a multiplex PCR assay on genomic DNA. The Illumina HiSeq System was used to sequence the amplified TCR beta libraries as 87-base-pair reads. On the study's bioinformatics: A later analysis tallied tens of millions of unique TCR beta chains across the 700 or so repertoires, and about 10 million of those chains were shared by two or more donors. Raw reads were error-corrected and collapsed into unique sequences with a nearest-neighbor algorithm that merged closely related sequences to remove PCR and sequencing errors. V, D and J gene segments were assigned by aligning CDR3 sequences to IMGT reference sequences. For a sequence to be retained, a match of at least six nucleotides was required to both a V gene segment and a J gene segment. A rearrangement was called productive if the CDR3 had no stop codons and remained in frame with V and J, and every other rearrangement was called non-productive. Following IMGT convention, CDR3 was defined as the stretch from the second conserved V-encoded cysteine up to the conserved J-encoded phenylalanine. Sequences without an unambiguous match to a single V gene segment were excluded from the earlier analysis of approximately 560 of the donors. In an earlier analysis of more than 500 of the donors, a V segment was called functional when productive rearrangements were above 56.7%, and segregating when the standard deviation between donors exceeded 5%. A statistical classification framework was developed to diagnose cytomegalovirus status using the catalog of TCR beta chain sequences. V and J gene assignment, in a later analysis, came from comparing TCR nucleotide sequences with IMGT/GENE-DB human TR gene sequences. The TCRdist pipeline was used in a later analysis to assign CDR3 sequences and most-parsimonious VDJ recombination scenarios. In a later analysis, every TCR beta chain was defined by the combination of its CDR3 amino acid sequence and its V-gene family, and reads without a unique V-gene family were dropped. As a way to deal with suspected cross-contamination and a sequencing artifact, a later analysis dropped 450 to 600 nucleotide sequences that were highly shared and had low generation probability. For each public chain, a later analysis derived a clonal expansion index from normalized ranks of inferred template counts within each repertoire. In a later analysis, generation probabilities were computed using a VDJ recombination model fitted to out-of-frame rearrangements, and the results were checked against IGoR. In a later analysis, TCR-TCR, TCR-HLA and TCR-CMV co-occurrence was scored with hypergeometric tests, and a repertoire-size bias correction was applied to TCR pairs. In a later analysis, false discovery rates were estimated by permuting HLA or CMV assignments 20 times. In a later analysis, co-occurring TCRs were grouped using DBSCAN, with TCRdist sequence similarity added in when clustering inside HLA-allele-positive subsets. For co-occurrence clustering, repertoires with fewer than 30,000 or more than 120,000 public chains were excluded, along with 5 or 6 repertoires with anomalous nucleotide sharing. Imported from immuneACCESS, the table was reduced by TCRdb to in-frame sequences with V and J called. These copies leave out some clones; in studies compared against another copy, an unresolved V gene accounts for under half, and the cause of the remainder is not known. V and J calls and clone size are copied from that table; D and trimming were computed from the DNA. This sample comprises about 110,000 clones, nearly 75% of them detected only once. Around 5% of the sample goes to the ten largest clones.

From cysteine to phenylalanine, the CDR3 is 17 amino acids long. Only the CDR3 DNA is retained, 51 bases long and in frame from the first base. Unmatched junction bases come to 9, with V trimmed by 0 bases and J by 6 bases. As encoded in the germline V gene, CDR1 is LGHNA while CDR2 is YSLEER. The chain uses TRBV4-3 and TRBJ2-2, and TRBD1 aligns with 8 junction nucleotides. The TCR originated in a man aged 30 to 45 in good health and CMV-seropositive. The sample was PBMCs. The CDR3 protein is CASSQDRTGSPPGELFF. The DNA sequence reads TGCGCCAGCAGCCAAGATCGGACAGGGTCTCCCCCCGGGGAGCTGTTTTTT.